Below are 16 T cell receptor beta chains sequenced from a single sample in a study of PD-1 blockade in classical Hodgkin lymphoma. Assay: immunoSEQ multiplex PCR; the TCRdb copy retains only in-frame clones and omits some. The sample includes fewer than 4,500 clones, approximately 72% of them seen just once. Time point: cycle 4 day 1 (C4D1), after six to seven weeks of nivolumab. Brentuximab vedotin exposure varied, and every patient relapsed after autologous stem cell transplantation. The investigators isolated CD8+ T cells from thawed PBMCs using magnetic negative selection. The sequences come from CD8+ T cells from blood, collected before the fourth cycle of nivolumab. Source of these receptors: a human donor with classical Hodgkin lymphoma.

This clone occurred a few times. The J gene is TRBJ2-1, the V gene TRBV5-1; the match to TRBD1 covers 7 bases. V trimming: 1 base; J trimming: 4 bases; junction bases outside the gene matches: 5. Germline V gene data show CDR1 as SGHRS and CDR2 as YFSETQ. The CDR3 runs to 15 residues. The CDR3 loop is CASSLRDSTYNEQFF. The CDR3 nucleotides read TGCGCCAGCAGCTTGCGGGACAGCACATACAATGAGCAGTTCTTC.

The CDR3 DNA sequence: TGCAGCGTTGAGGCTAGATCTGTGCAGTACTTC. This translates into CSVEARSVQYF. V gene TRBV29-1 combines with J gene TRBJ2-7, with no clear D. Germline CDR1 reads SQVTM; CDR2 reads ANQGSEA. The CDR3 is 11 residues long. V lost 3 bases, J lost 9 bases, and 12 bases lay in between.

This clone was counted once. The chain couples TRBV7-8 to TRBJ2-7; TRBD2 matches at 8 bases. V gave up 6 bases and J gave up 2 bases; unmatched junction bases: 6. The germline V gene has CDR1 SGHVS and CDR2 FQNEAQ. This CDR3 region has 14 residues. This chain's CDR3 is CASSAMGLAYEQYF. DNA of the CDR3: TGTGCCAGCAGTGCAATGGGACTAGCCTACGAGCAGTACTTC.

Only a few counts were recorded for this clone. The rearrangement joins TRBV30 to TRBJ1-3; D gene unclear. V lost 4 bases, J lost 1 base, and 5 bases lay in between. CDR3 size: 12 residues. Germline-derived CDR1 and CDR2 are GTSNPN and SVGIG (reference sequence). CDR3 sequence (DNA): TGTGCCTGGAAAAGGTCTGGAAACACCATATATTTT. Amino acids: CAWKRSGNTIYF.

This clone was observed a few times. The CDR3 protein is CASSPGPYSVTYNEQFF. The CDR3 DNA is TGTGCCAGCAGCCCAGGCCCTTACAGCGTAACCTACAATGAGCAGTTCTTC. The J gene is TRBJ2-1, the V gene TRBV7-8; D call uncertain. This CDR3 has 17 residues. Germline values: CDR1 SGHVS, CDR2 FQNEAQ. V lost 5 bases and J 2 bases, leaving 19 bases between the germline ends.

This clone was counted once. The chain has TRBV4-1 and TRBJ2-5; no clear D. Per germline, CDR1 MGHRA and CDR2 YSYEKL. V lost 3 bases and J 3 bases, leaving 8 bases between the germline ends. The CDR3 has 13 amino acids. Here the CDR3 reads CASSHLAEETQYF. The CDR3 coding sequence is TGCGCCAGCAGCCACTTAGCAGAAGAGACCCAGTACTTC.

J is TRBJ1-2 and V is TRBV9, with no clear D. The CDR3 runs 14 residues. The V and J ends lost 5 bases and 8 bases respectively, with 19 bases between them. Germline lookup yields CDR1 SGDLS and CDR2 YYNGEE. CDR3 nucleotide sequence: TGTGCCAGCAGTCATGGACGGAGCCTCGGCGGCTACACCTTC. Amino acid sequence: CASSHGRSLGGYTF.

The chain carries TRBV4-3 and TRBJ2-7; 7 bases map to TRBD1. The V gene end was trimmed by 4 bases and the J gene end by 5 bases; junction bases not matched to a gene: 11. Germline CDR1 is LGHNA and CDR2 is YSLEER. CDR3 size: 15 residues. The CDR3 loop reads CASSPGLGQTNEQYF. The CDR3 DNA is TGCGCCAGCAGCCCAGGCCTGGGACAGACAAACGAGCAGTACTTC.

This clone was picked up one time. The chain employs TRBV7-8 and TRBJ2-2, with 7 bases lining up with TRBD1. The length of the CDR3 is 18 residues. J lost 4 bases, V lost 4 bases, and 15 bases had no gene match. In germline, CDR1 is SGHVS, CDR2 FQNEAQ. DNA for the CDR3: TGTGCCAGCAGCTCCAGCCGACAGGGAAAAATGCGCACCGGGGAGCTGTTTTTT. This sequence encodes CASSSSRQGKMRTGELFF.

CDR3 protein: CASVDRELYV. CDR3 bases: TGTGCCAGCGTAGACAGGGAGCTATACGTC. This chain uses TRBV2 with TRBJ2-7, with TRBD1 matching over 7 bases. The CDR3 sequence is 10 residues long. V shed 8 bases, J shed 13 bases, and the junction held 8 bases outside the gene matches. Germline V lookup: CDR1 SNHLY, CDR2 FYNNEI.

Turning to this clone: One end of the junction varies from germline; a read error may be responsible. Other DNA variants within this sample encode the same CDR3. The J gene is TRBJ2-5, the V gene TRBV2; D is unclear. The CDR3 is 19 residues long. Germline CDR1 SNHLY, CDR2 FYNNEI. The CDR3 loop reads CASSEASLLDTQYQETQYF. CDR3 DNA: TGTGCCAGCAGCGAAGCTTCCCTACTCGACACACAGTACCAAGAGACCCAGTACTTC.

J is TRBJ1-1 and V is TRBV28, with D possibly TRBD1 on 6 matching bases. The V end lost 3 bases, the J end lost 11 bases, and 13 bases lay between the germline ends. Germline assignment: CDR1 MDHEN and CDR2 SYDVKM. The CDR3 runs 12 residues. CDR3 in DNA: TGTGCCAGCAGTTTTGTCGCAGGGGTGGCTTTCTTT. Encoded protein: CASSFVAGVAFF.

The CDR3 DNA reads TGCGCCAGCAGCCCTGACAGGGGTCCGACCTACGAGCAGTACTTC. Protein product: CASSPDRGPTYEQYF. The chain employs TRBV4-1 and TRBJ2-7, with TRBD1 matching over 8 bases. This CDR3 contains 15 residues. V was pared by 4 bases and J by 2 bases, with 7 bases of the junction left unmatched. Germline V gives CDR1 MGHRA, CDR2 YSYEKL.

This clone was counted once. The chain couples TRBV5-4 to TRBJ1-1; the D is unclear. The CDR3 has 14 residues. Germline V gene sequence: CDR1 SGHNT, CDR2 YYREEE (reference sequence). The V end lost 3 bases, the J end lost 5 bases, and 14 bases lay between the germline ends. Here the CDR3 reads CASSSTGGETEAFF. The CDR3 nucleotides are TGTGCCAGCAGCTCCACGGGTGGTGAAACTGAAGCTTTCTTT.

The chain links TRBV7-9 to TRBJ1-1; TRBD1 agrees at 12 bases. This CDR3 spans 18 amino acids. Germline V gives CDR1 SEHNR, CDR2 FQNEAQ (reference sequence). The V gene end was trimmed by 2 bases and the J gene end by 4 bases; junction bases not matched to a gene: 11. The CDR3 loop is CASSLRDRGRIVGTEAFF. CDR3 DNA sequence: TGTGCCAGCAGCTTAAGGGACAGGGGGCGGATAGTGGGCACTGAAGCTTTCTTT.

The chain carries TRBV4-2 and TRBJ2-3, with 13 bases fitting TRBD2. The germline CDR1 and CDR2 sequences are LGHNA and YNFKEQ. The V segment lost 1 base and the J segment 2 bases; nucleotides outside the gene matches: 3. The CDR3 totals 17 residues. CDR3 nucleotides: TGTGCCAGCAGCCAAGGGGGACTAGCGGGGATCACAGATACGCAGTATTTT. Translated: CASSQGGLAGITDTQYF.